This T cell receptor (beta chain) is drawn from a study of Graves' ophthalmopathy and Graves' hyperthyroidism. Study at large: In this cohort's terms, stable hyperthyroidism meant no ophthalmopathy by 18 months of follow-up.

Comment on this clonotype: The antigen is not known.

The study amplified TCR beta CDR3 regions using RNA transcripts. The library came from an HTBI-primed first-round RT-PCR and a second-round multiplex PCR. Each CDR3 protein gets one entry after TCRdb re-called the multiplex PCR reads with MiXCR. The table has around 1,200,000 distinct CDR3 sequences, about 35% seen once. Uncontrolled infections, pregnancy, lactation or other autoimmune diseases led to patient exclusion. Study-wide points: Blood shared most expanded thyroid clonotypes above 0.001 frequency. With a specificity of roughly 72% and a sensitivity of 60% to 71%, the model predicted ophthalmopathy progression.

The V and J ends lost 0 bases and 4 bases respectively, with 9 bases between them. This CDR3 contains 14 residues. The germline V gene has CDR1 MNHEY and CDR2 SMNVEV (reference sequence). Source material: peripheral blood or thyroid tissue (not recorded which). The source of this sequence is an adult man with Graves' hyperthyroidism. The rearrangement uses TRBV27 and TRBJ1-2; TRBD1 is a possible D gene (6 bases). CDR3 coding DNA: TGTGCCAGCAGTTTATCCAGGGGATTCTATGGCTACACCTTC. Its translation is CASSLSRGFYGYTF.